A selection of T cell receptor beta chains follows, all from one sample in a study of blood T cell repertoires in COVID-19. Repertoires were generated with immunoSEQ multiplex PCR, while TCRdb's copy carries only in-frame clones and drops some. The table includes 190,000 or so clones, more than 85% detected once. Sequencing was performed on peripheral blood. The receptors originated from a man aged 35 to 55 with active or convalescent COVID-19. Both conserved end residues are part of each CDR3. The order of the fields is J gene, V gene, clone size, D gene, CDR3 DNA, CDR3 protein. A D gene is named only where the DNA matches it firmly. The listing skips clone size in some rows; elsewhere it reads once, few, many or a size class.

j_call: TRBJ1-2; v_call: TRBV28; clone_size: .; d_call: .; cdr3_nt: TGTGCCAGCACCCTCCTGGGAGGGGCCGCTGGCTACACCTTC; cdr3_aa: CASTLLGGAAGYTF
j_call: TRBJ2-5; v_call: TRBV2; clone_size: .; d_call: TRBD2; cdr3_nt: TGTGCCAGCAGGGGACTAGCGGGGGGCGAGACCCAGTACTTC; cdr3_aa: CASRGLAGGETQYF
j_call: TRBJ2-5; v_call: TRBV4-2; clone_size: .; d_call: TRBD2; cdr3_nt: TGTGCCAGCAGCCAAGCGACTAGCGGGGTAGAGACCCAGTACTTC; cdr3_aa: CASSQATSGVETQYF
j_call: TRBJ1-3; v_call: TRBV7-9; clone_size: .; d_call: TRBD1; cdr3_nt: TGTGCCAGCGGGACAGGGACAGGAAACACCATATATTTT; cdr3_aa: CASGTGTGNTIYF
j_call: TRBJ1-2; v_call: TRBV2; clone_size: .; d_call: .; cdr3_nt: TGTGCCAGCACTCGGGGTTCGGGGGGCGACGGCTACACCTTC; cdr3_aa: CASTRGSGGDGYTF
j_call: TRBJ1-6; v_call: TRBV9; clone_size: .; d_call: .; cdr3_nt: TGTGCCAGCAGCGTAGTGGGGGGGAACTCACCCCTCCACTTT; cdr3_aa: CASSVVGGNSPLHF
j_call: TRBJ2-2; v_call: TRBV19; clone_size: .; d_call: TRBD1; cdr3_nt: TGTGCCAGTAGTATAGGTGCCACAGGGGACAACACCGGGGAGCTGTTTTTT; cdr3_aa: CASSIGATGDNTGELFF
j_call: TRBJ1-2; v_call: TRBV4-3; clone_size: .; d_call: .; cdr3_nt: TGCGCCAGCAGCCAAGATAGGGGTCGGGGCTACACCTTC; cdr3_aa: CASSQDRGRGYTF
j_call: TRBJ1-1; v_call: TRBV28; clone_size: .; d_call: .; cdr3_nt: TGTGCCAGCAGTTTATCGACAGCAAACACTGAAGCTTTCTTT; cdr3_aa: CASSLSTANTEAFF
j_call: TRBJ2-3; v_call: TRBV9; clone_size: .; d_call: TRBD1; cdr3_nt: TGTGCCAGCAGCGTAGAGGGACAGGGGCCTAGCACAGATACGCAGTATTTT; cdr3_aa: CASSVEGQGPSTDTQYF
j_call: TRBJ1-1; v_call: TRBV5-1; clone_size: .; d_call: .; cdr3_nt: TGCGCCAGCAGCAATTCCCGGTTGGCTTTCTTT; cdr3_aa: CASSNSRLAFF
j_call: TRBJ2-7; v_call: TRBV7-9; clone_size: few; d_call: TRBD1; cdr3_nt: TGTGCCAGCAGCTCAGGACAGGGCGCCTACGAGCAGTACTTC; cdr3_aa: CASSSGQGAYEQYF
j_call: TRBJ1-4; v_call: TRBV3-1/TRBV3-2; clone_size: .; d_call: TRBD1; cdr3_nt: TGTGCCAGCAGCCAGCCGGACAGGGGGAAAGGGGAACTGTTTTTT; cdr3_aa: CASSQPDRGKGELFF
j_call: TRBJ2-5; v_call: TRBV24-1; clone_size: .; d_call: TRBD1; cdr3_nt: TGTGCCACCAGTGACTCGGGACAGGGAGGGGAGACCCAGTACTTC; cdr3_aa: CATSDSGQGGETQYF
j_call: TRBJ2-5; v_call: TRBV6-5; clone_size: .; d_call: TRBD2; cdr3_nt: TGTGCCAGCAGTAGCCGAGCGGGGGCAGGTACCCAGTACTTC; cdr3_aa: CASSSRAGAGTQYF
j_call: TRBJ1-3; v_call: TRBV3-1/TRBV3-2; clone_size: .; d_call: .; cdr3_nt: TGTGCCAGCAGCCAAACAGGGACTGGAAACACCATATATTTT; cdr3_aa: CASSQTGTGNTIYF
j_call: TRBJ2-2; v_call: TRBV3-1/TRBV3-2; clone_size: once; d_call: .; cdr3_nt: TGTGCCAGCAGAGGGGTCACCGGGGAGCTGTTTTTT; cdr3_aa: CASRGVTGELFF
j_call: TRBJ1-1; v_call: TRBV15; clone_size: once; d_call: TRBD1; cdr3_nt: TGTGCCACCAGCAGAGAAGGGACAGGGGAAAACACTGAAGCTTTCTTT; cdr3_aa: CATSREGTGENTEAFF
j_call: TRBJ2-7; v_call: TRBV19; clone_size: once; d_call: TRBD1; cdr3_nt: TGTGCCAGTAGTATCTCCTCGGGACAGGGAAACGAGCAGTACTTC; cdr3_aa: CASSISSGQGNEQYF
j_call: TRBJ1-1; v_call: TRBV9; clone_size: .; d_call: .; cdr3_nt: TGTGCCAGCAGCGTAGAAGCAGGGCCCCGCGCAGCGGAAGCTTTCTTT; cdr3_aa: CASSVEAGPRAAEAFF
j_call: TRBJ1-2; v_call: TRBV5-1; clone_size: .; d_call: TRBD1; cdr3_nt: TGCGCCAGCAGCGTGGGACAGGACTATGGCTACACCTTC; cdr3_aa: CASSVGQDYGYTF
j_call: TRBJ2-1; v_call: TRBV9; clone_size: .; d_call: TRBD2; cdr3_nt: TGTGCCAGCAGCGCGATAGCGGGGTGGGGTAACAATGAGCAGTTCTTC; cdr3_aa: CASSAIAGWGNNEQFF
j_call: TRBJ1-6; v_call: TRBV28; clone_size: .; d_call: TRBD1; cdr3_nt: TGTGCCAGCAGATCTCCGGGACAGGGGGAACGAAATTCACCCCTCCACTTT; cdr3_aa: CASRSPGQGERNSPLHF
j_call: TRBJ2-2; v_call: TRBV7-3; clone_size: .; d_call: TRBD1; cdr3_nt: TGTGCCAGCAGCCACCGGGACAGTTCCGGGGAGCTGTTTTTT; cdr3_aa: CASSHRDSSGELFF
j_call: TRBJ2-3; v_call: TRBV9; clone_size: .; d_call: .; cdr3_nt: TGTGCCAGCAGCCTGGGGGGTGTTACAGATACGCAGTATTTT; cdr3_aa: CASSLGGVTDTQYF
j_call: TRBJ2-7; v_call: TRBV6-5; clone_size: .; d_call: .; cdr3_nt: TGTGCCAGCAGACCCCGGGGACATATGAGCTACGAGCAGTACTTC; cdr3_aa: CASRPRGHMSYEQYF
j_call: TRBJ2-3; v_call: TRBV28; clone_size: once; d_call: TRBD2; cdr3_nt: TGTTCCCTAAGCGGGGGGCTCACAGATACGCAGTATTTT; cdr3_aa: CSLSGGLTDTQYF
j_call: TRBJ1-1; v_call: TRBV7-3; clone_size: .; d_call: .; cdr3_nt: TGTGCCAGCAGCTTAGGCGGGGGGAACACTGAAGCTTTCTTT; cdr3_aa: CASSLGGGNTEAFF
j_call: TRBJ2-2; v_call: TRBV27; clone_size: .; d_call: .; cdr3_nt: TGTGCCAGCAGTTTTGGAGGGTTGGGCGGGGAGCTGTTTTTT; cdr3_aa: CASSFGGLGGELFF
j_call: TRBJ2-2; v_call: TRBV10-1; clone_size: few; d_call: TRBD1; cdr3_nt: TGCGCCAGCAGTGCAGGGGGCGGAACCGGGGAGCTGTTTTTT; cdr3_aa: CASSAGGGTGELFF
j_call: TRBJ1-2; v_call: TRBV2; clone_size: .; d_call: TRBD1; cdr3_nt: TGTGCCACCAGACAGGGGATTAACTATGGCTACACCTTC; cdr3_aa: CATRQGINYGYTF
j_call: TRBJ2-3; v_call: TRBV28; clone_size: .; d_call: TRBD2; cdr3_nt: TGTGCCAGCAGTTCACCAAGCGGGGGGATGGCAGATACGCAGTATTTT; cdr3_aa: CASSSPSGGMADTQYF
j_call: TRBJ2-7; v_call: TRBV6-6; clone_size: .; d_call: TRBD1; cdr3_nt: TGTGCCAGCAGGAGGGACAGGGGAGGCTACGAGCAGTACTTC; cdr3_aa: CASRRDRGGYEQYF
j_call: TRBJ1-1; v_call: TRBV7-9; clone_size: .; d_call: .; cdr3_nt: TGTGCCAGCATAGGACAGCCGAACACTGAAGCTTTCTTT; cdr3_aa: CASIGQPNTEAFF
j_call: TRBJ2-1; v_call: TRBV14; clone_size: .; d_call: .; cdr3_nt: TGTGCCAGCAGCCAGGGCCTCCCGAGCTCCTACAATGAGCAGTTCTTC; cdr3_aa: CASSQGLPSSYNEQFF
j_call: TRBJ1-2; v_call: TRBV28; clone_size: .; d_call: .; cdr3_nt: TGTGCCAGCAGCGGGTACAGGGTGAACTATGGCTACACCTTC; cdr3_aa: CASSGYRVNYGYTF
j_call: TRBJ1-1; v_call: TRBV11-3; clone_size: .; d_call: TRBD1; cdr3_nt: TGTGCCAGCAGCACAGGGACAGCCGCCCTTGAAGCTTTCTTT; cdr3_aa: CASSTGTAALEAFF
j_call: TRBJ2-7; v_call: TRBV6-2/TRBV6-3; clone_size: once; d_call: .; cdr3_nt: TGTGCCAGCAGTTACAGACAGGCCCCCTACGAGCAGTACTTC; cdr3_aa: CASSYRQAPYEQYF
j_call: TRBJ2-3; v_call: TRBV28; clone_size: .; d_call: TRBD1; cdr3_nt: TGTGCCAGCATAGGGACAGGGACAGATACGCAGTATTTT; cdr3_aa: CASIGTGTDTQYF
j_call: TRBJ2-1; v_call: TRBV27; clone_size: .; d_call: TRBD1; cdr3_nt: TGTGCCAGCAGTTTAGTTGACAGGGTTGATGAGCAGTTCTTC; cdr3_aa: CASSLVDRVDEQFF
j_call: TRBJ2-2; v_call: TRBV27; clone_size: few; d_call: .; cdr3_nt: TGTGCCAGCAGCCCCCCCAGGGTTGTTTACACCGGGGAGCTGTTTTTT; cdr3_aa: CASSPPRVVYTGELFF
j_call: TRBJ1-4; v_call: TRBV28; clone_size: once; d_call: .; cdr3_nt: TGTGCCAGCCGAAAAGGGGTCAGTAATGAAAAACTGTTTTTT; cdr3_aa: CASRKGVSNEKLFF
j_call: TRBJ2-6; v_call: TRBV14; clone_size: once; d_call: .; cdr3_nt: TGTGCCAGCAGCCGGAGGAGAGCCAACGTCCTGACTTTC; cdr3_aa: CASSRRRANVLTF
j_call: TRBJ1-4; v_call: TRBV2; clone_size: .; d_call: TRBD1; cdr3_nt: TGTGCCAGCAGTCGACAGGGGGCTAATGAAAAACTGTTTTTT; cdr3_aa: CASSRQGANEKLFF
j_call: TRBJ2-2; v_call: TRBV28; clone_size: .; d_call: .; cdr3_nt: TGTGCCAGCAGTCCCCCCGACTTAAACACCGGGGAGCTGTTTTTT; cdr3_aa: CASSPPDLNTGELFF
j_call: TRBJ1-1; v_call: TRBV9; clone_size: .; d_call: TRBD1; cdr3_nt: TGTGCCAGCAGCGTAGGGACAGGGGGAGAGGGTGACACTGAAGCTTTCTTT; cdr3_aa: CASSVGTGGEGDTEAFF
j_call: TRBJ1-4; v_call: TRBV29-1; clone_size: .; d_call: .; cdr3_nt: TGCAGCGTCGGCCTGGGCACTAATGAAAAACTGTTTTTT; cdr3_aa: CSVGLGTNEKLFF
j_call: TRBJ2-6; v_call: TRBV3-1/TRBV3-2; clone_size: .; d_call: .; cdr3_nt: TGTGCCAGCAGCCAAGGGGGCGCAGGGGCCAACGTCCTGACTTTC; cdr3_aa: CASSQGGAGANVLTF
j_call: TRBJ1-5; v_call: TRBV7-2; clone_size: once; d_call: .; cdr3_nt: TGTGCCAGCAGCTTAGTCGGAGGACAGCCCCAGCATTTT; cdr3_aa: CASSLVGGQPQHF
j_call: TRBJ2-5; v_call: TRBV7-2; clone_size: .; d_call: TRBD2; cdr3_nt: TGTGCCAGCAGCTTAGCGGCTAGCGGGGGGTTGGAGACCCAGTACTTC; cdr3_aa: CASSLAASGGLETQYF
j_call: TRBJ2-3; v_call: TRBV3-1/TRBV3-2; clone_size: .; d_call: .; cdr3_nt: TGTGCCAGCAGCCACGTTCCCCAGGATACGCAGTATTTT; cdr3_aa: CASSHVPQDTQYF
j_call: TRBJ2-5; v_call: TRBV6-2/TRBV6-3; clone_size: .; d_call: .; cdr3_nt: TGTGCCAGCAGTTACTCGAAGCTCGCGGGAGAGACCCAGTACTTC; cdr3_aa: CASSYSKLAGETQYF
j_call: TRBJ1-1; v_call: TRBV5-1; clone_size: .; d_call: TRBD1; cdr3_nt: TGCGCCAGCAGGCCCCCCGGGACAGCTATGAACACTGAAGCTTTCTTT; cdr3_aa: CASRPPGTAMNTEAFF
j_call: TRBJ2-7; v_call: TRBV9; clone_size: .; d_call: .; cdr3_nt: TGTGCCAGCAGCGTAGGGGACTTGCGGGGTAACGAGCAGTACTTC; cdr3_aa: CASSVGDLRGNEQYF
j_call: TRBJ2-7; v_call: TRBV5-1; clone_size: .; d_call: .; cdr3_nt: TGCGCCAGCAGACAATATTACGAGCAGTACTTC; cdr3_aa: CASRQYYEQYF